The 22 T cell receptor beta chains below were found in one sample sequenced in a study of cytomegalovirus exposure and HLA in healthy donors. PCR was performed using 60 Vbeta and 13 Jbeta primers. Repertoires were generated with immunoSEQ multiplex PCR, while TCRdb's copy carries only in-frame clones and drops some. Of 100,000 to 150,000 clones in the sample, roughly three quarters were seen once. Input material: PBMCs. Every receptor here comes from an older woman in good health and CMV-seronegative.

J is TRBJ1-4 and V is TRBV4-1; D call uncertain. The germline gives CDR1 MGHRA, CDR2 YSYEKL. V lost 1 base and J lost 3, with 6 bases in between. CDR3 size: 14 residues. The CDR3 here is CASSQVSSNEKLFF. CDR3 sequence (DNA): TGCGCCAGCAGCCAAGTGAGTTCTAATGAAAAACTGTTTTTT.

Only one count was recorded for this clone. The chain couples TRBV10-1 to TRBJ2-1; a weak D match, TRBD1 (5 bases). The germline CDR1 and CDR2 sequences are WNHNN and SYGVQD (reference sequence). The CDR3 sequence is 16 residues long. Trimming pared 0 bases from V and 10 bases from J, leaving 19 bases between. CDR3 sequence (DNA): TGCGCCAGCAGTGAGTCGGGGCCGGGCCTCCTAAGAGAGCAGTTCTTC. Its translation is CASSESGPGLLREQFF.

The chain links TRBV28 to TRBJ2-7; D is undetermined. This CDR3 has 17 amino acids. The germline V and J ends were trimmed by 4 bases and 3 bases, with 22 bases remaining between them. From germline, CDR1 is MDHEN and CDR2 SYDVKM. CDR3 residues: CASSSIYGGGLNYEQYF. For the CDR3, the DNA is TGTGCCAGCAGTTCCATATATGGCGGCGGTCTTAACTACGAGCAGTACTTC.

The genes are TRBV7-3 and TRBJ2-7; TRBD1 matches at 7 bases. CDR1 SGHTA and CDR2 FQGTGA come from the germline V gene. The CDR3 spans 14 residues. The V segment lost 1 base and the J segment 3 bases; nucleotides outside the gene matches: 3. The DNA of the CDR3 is TGTGCCAGCAGCTTAAGCCGGGACAGCTACGAGCAGTACTTC. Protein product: CASSLSRDSYEQYF.

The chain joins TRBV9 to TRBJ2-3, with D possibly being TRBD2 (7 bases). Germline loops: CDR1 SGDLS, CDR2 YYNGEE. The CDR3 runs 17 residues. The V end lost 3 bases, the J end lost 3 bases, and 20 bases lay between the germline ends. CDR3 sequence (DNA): TGTGCCAGCAGCGGCGGGGTGTGGGGGGGCCGAACAGATACGCAGTATTTT. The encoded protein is CASSGGVWGGRTDTQYF.

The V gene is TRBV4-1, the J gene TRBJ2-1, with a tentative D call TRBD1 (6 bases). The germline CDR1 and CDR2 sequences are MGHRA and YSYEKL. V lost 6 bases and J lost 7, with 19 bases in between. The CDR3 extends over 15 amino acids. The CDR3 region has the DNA TGCGCCAGCAGTCCGACAGGAGGTTCCCTTAATGAGCAGTTCTTC. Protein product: CASSPTGGSLNEQFF.

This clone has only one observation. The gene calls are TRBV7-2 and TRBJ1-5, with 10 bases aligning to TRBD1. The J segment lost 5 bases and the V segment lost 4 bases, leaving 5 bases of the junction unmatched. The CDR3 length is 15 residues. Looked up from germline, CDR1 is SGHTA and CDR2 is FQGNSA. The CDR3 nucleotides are TGTGCCAGCAGCTCCGGGACAGGGGACTATCAGCCCCAGCATTTT. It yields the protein CASSSGTGDYQPQHF.

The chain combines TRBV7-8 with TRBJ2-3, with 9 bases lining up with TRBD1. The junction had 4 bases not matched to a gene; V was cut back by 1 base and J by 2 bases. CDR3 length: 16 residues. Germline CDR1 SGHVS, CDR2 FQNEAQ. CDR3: CASSLGWDRATDTQYF. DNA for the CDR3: TGTGCCAGCAGCTTAGGATGGGACAGGGCCACAGATACGCAGTATTTT.

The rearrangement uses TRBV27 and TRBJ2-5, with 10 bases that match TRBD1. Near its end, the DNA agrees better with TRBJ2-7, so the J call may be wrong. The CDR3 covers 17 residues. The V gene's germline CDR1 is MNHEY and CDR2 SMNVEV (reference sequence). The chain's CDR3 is CASSFKTPGQGLYEQYF. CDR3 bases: TGTGCCAGCAGTTTCAAAACACCGGGACAGGGGCTCTACGAGCAGTACTTC.

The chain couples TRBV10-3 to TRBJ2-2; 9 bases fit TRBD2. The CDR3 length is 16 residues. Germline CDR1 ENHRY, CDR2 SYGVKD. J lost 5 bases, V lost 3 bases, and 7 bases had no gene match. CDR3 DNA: TGTGCCATCAGTGATTTAGCGGGGGTCGGGACCGGGGAGCTGTTTTTT. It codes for CAISDLAGVGTGELFF.

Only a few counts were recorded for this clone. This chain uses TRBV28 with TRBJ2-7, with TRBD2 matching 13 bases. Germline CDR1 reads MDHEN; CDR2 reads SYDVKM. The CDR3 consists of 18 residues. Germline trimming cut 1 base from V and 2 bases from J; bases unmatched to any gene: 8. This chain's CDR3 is CASSLFPVGLAGTYEQYF. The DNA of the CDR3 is TGTGCCAGCAGTTTATTCCCAGTGGGACTAGCGGGAACCTACGAGCAGTACTTC.

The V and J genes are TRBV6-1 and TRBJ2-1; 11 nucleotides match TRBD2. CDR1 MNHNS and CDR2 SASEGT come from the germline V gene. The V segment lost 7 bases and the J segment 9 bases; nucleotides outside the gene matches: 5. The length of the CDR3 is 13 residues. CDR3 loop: CASILAGGGEQFF. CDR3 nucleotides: TGTGCCAGCATCCTAGCGGGAGGAGGTGAGCAGTTCTTC.

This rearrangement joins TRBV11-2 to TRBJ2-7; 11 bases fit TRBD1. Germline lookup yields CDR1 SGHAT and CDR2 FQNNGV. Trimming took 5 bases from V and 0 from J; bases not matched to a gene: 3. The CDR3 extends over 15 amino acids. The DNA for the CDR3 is TGTGCCAGCAGCCAGGGGACAGGGGGCTCCTACGAGCAGTACTTC. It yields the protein CASSQGTGGSYEQYF.

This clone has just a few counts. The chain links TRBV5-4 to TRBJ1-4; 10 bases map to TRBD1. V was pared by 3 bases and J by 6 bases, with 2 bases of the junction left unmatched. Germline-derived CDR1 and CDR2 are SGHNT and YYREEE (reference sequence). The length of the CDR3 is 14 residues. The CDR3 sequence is CASSSGTGDEKLFF. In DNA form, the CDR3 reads TGTGCCAGCAGCTCCGGGACAGGGGATGAAAAACTGTTTTTT.

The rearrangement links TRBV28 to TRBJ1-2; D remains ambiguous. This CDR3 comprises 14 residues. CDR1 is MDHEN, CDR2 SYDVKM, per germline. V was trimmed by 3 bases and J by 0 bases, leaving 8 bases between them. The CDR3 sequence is CASSFLLPNYGYTF. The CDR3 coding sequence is TGTGCCAGCAGTTTTCTGCTACCTAACTATGGCTACACCTTC.

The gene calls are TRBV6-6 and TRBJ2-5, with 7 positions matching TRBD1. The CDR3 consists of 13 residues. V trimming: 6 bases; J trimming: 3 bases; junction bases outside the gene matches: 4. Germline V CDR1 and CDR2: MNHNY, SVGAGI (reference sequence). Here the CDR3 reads CASSPRGKETQYF. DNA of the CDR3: TGTGCCAGCAGCCCCAGGGGGAAAGAGACCCAGTACTTC.

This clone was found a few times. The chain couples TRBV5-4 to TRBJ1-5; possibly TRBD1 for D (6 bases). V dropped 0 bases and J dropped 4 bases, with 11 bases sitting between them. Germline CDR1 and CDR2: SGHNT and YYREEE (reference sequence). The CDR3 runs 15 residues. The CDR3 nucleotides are TGTGCCAGCAGCTTGGATCCGGGACAAAATCAGCCCCAGCATTTT. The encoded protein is CASSLDPGQNQPQHF.

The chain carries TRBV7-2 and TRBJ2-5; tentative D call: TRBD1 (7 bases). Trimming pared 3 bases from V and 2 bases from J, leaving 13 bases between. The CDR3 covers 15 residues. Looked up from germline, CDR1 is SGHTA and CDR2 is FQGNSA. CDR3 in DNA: TGTGCCAGCAGCTTCCAGACAGGGAGGCAAGAGACCCAGTACTTC. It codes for CASSFQTGRQETQYF.

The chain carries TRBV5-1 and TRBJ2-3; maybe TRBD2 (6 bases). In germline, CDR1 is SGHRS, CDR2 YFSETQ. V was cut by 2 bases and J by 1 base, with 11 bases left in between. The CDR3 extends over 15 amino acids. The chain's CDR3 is CASSFRPGGTDTQYF. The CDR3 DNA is TGCGCCAGCAGCTTCCGTCCGGGGGGCACAGATACGCAGTATTTT.

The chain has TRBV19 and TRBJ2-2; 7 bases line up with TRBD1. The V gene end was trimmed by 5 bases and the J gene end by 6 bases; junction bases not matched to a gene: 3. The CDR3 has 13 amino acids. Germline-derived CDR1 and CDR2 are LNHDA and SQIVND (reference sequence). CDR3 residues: CASSLQGAGELFF. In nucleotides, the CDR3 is TGTGCCAGTAGTCTTCAGGGGGCCGGGGAGCTGTTTTTT.

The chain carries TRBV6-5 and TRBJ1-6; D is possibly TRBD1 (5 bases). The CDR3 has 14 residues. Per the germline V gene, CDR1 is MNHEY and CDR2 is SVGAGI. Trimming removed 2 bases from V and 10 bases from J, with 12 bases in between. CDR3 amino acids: CASSYRVGGSPLHF. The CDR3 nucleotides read TGTGCCAGCAGTTACAGGGTGGGGGGATCACCCCTCCACTTT.

The CDR3 DNA reads TGTGCCAGCAGCACCGAAGGGACAGCGAACACTGAAGCTTTCTTT. Translation: CASSTEGTANTEAFF. J is TRBJ1-1 and V is TRBV7-3; 7 nucleotides match TRBD1. Losses at the gene ends were 5 bases for V and 1 base for J; bases not matched to a gene: 7. The CDR3 has 15 amino acids. Germline V gene lookup returns CDR1 SGHTA and CDR2 FQGTGA.